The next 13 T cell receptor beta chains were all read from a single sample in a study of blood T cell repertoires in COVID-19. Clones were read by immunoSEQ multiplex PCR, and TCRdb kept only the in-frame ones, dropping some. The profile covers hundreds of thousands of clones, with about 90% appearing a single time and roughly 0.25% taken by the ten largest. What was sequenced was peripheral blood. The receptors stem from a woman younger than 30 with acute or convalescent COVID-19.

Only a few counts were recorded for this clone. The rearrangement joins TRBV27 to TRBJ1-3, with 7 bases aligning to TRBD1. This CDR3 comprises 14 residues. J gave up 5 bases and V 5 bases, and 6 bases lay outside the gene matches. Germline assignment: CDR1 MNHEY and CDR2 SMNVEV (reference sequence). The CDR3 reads CASSATGARNTIYF. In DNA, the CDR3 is TGTGCCAGCAGTGCAACAGGGGCAAGAAACACCATATATTTT.

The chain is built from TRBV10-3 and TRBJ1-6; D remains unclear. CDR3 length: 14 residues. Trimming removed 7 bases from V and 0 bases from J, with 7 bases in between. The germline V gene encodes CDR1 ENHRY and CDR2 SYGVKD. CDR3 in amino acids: CAITASSYNSPLHF. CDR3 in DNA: TGTGCCATCACTGCTAGCTCCTATAATTCACCCCTCCACTTT.

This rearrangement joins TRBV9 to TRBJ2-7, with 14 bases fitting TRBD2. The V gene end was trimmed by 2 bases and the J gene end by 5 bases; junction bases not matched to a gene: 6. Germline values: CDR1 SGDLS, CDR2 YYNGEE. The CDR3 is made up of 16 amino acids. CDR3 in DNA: TGTGCCAGCAGCGTTGGGACTAGCGGGGGTAATAACGAGCAGTACTTC. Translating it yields CASSVGTSGGNNEQYF.

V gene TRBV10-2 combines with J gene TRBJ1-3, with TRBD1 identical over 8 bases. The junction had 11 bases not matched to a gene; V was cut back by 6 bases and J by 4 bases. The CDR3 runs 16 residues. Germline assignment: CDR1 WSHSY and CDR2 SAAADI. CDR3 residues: CASSAGTGISGNTIYF. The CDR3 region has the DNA TGCGCCAGCAGCGCCGGGACAGGTATCTCCGGAAACACCATATATTTT.

Here the CDR3 DNA reads TGTGCCAGCAGTGATACACAAAGGAGGGAGCCCCAGCATTTT. This encodes CASSDTQRREPQHF. The J gene is TRBJ1-5, the V gene TRBV6-1; D ambiguous. The CDR3 is 14 residues long. Germline V gives CDR1 MNHNS, CDR2 SASEGT. Trimming took 3 bases from V and 8 from J, leaving 14 bases between them.

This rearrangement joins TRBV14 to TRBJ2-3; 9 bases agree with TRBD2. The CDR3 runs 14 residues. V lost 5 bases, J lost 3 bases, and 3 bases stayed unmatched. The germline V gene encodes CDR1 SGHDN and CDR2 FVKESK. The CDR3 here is CASSVRGGTDTQYF. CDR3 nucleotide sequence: TGTGCCAGCAGCGTGCGGGGGGGTACAGATACGCAGTATTTT.

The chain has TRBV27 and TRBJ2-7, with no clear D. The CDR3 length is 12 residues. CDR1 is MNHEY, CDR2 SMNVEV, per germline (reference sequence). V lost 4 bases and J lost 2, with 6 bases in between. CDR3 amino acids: CASSSGPYEQYF. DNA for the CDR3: TGTGCCAGCAGTTCCGGTCCCTACGAGCAGTACTTC.

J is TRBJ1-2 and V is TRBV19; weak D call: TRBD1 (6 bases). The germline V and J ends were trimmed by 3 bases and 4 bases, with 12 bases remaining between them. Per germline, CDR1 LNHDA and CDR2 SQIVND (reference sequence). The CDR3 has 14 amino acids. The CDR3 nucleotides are TGTGCCAGTAGTATTGCAGGGGAACTCTATGGCTACACCTTC. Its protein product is CASSIAGELYGYTF.

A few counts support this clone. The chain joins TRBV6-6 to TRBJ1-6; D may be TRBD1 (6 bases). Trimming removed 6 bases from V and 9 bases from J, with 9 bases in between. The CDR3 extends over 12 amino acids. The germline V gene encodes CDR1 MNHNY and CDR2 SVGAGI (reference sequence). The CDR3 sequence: CASRAGASPLHF. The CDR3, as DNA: TGTGCCAGCAGAGCGGGGGCTTCACCCCTCCACTTT.

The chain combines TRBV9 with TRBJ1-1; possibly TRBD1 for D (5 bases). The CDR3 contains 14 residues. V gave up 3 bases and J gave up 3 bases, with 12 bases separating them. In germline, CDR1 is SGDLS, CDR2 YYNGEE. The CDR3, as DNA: TGTGCCAGCAGCGGACAGACAGCTCACACTGAAGCTTTCTTT. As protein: CASSGQTAHTEAFF.

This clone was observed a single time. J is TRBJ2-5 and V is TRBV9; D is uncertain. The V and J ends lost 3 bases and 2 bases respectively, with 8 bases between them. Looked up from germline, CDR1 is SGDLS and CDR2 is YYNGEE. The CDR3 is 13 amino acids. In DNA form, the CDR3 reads TGTGCCAGCAGCGAAATATCTCAAGAGACCCAGTACTTC. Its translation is CASSEISQETQYF.

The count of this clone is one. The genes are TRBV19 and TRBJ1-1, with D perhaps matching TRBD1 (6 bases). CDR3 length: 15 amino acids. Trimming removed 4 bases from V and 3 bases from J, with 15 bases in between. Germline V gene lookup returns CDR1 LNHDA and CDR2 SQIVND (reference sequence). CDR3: CASSRDTIGDTEAFF. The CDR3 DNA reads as TGTGCCAGTAGTAGGGACACAATTGGGGACACTGAAGCTTTCTTT.

In DNA, the CDR3 is TGTGCCAGCAGCGTATGGCCCTCCTACGAGCAGTACTTC. Its translation is CASSVWPSYEQYF. J is TRBJ2-7 and V is TRBV9, with D hard to call. CDR1 SGDLS and CDR2 YYNGEE come from the germline V gene. Trimming removed 1 base at V and 0 bases at J, with 5 bases between. CDR3 length: 13 residues.